These 9 T cell receptor beta chains were all obtained from the same sample, sequenced in a study of CD8+CD57+ T cells in acquired aplastic anemia. Study-wide results and caveats: CD8+CD57+ cells (from patients) displayed lower diversity than the total CD4+ and CD8+ pools did.

Those patients picked for sequencing had displayed CD8+CD57+ cell expansion on flow cytometry. The antigens these receptors bind are not known. TCR beta VDJ and CDR3 profiles were obtained from a genomic DNA template. In TCRdb, the reads were re-called with MiXCR into one record per CDR3 protein. The table shows 15,000 to 25,000 distinct CDR3 sequences, with around 40% occurring only once. The sequenced sample consisted of CD8+CD57+ T cells sorted from PBMCs. The subset is: bead-enriched CD8+CD57+ effector memory T cells from SAA patients. Receptors were obtained from a human donor with aplastic anemia.

The rearrangement joins TRBV20-1 to TRBJ1-5; 8 bases line up with TRBD1. J gave up 11 bases and V 0 bases, and 9 bases lay outside the gene matches. Germline CDR1 DFQATT, CDR2 SNEGSKA (reference sequence). This CDR3 is built from 14 residues. The CDR3: CSARDIRTGTTQHF. CDR3 DNA sequence: TGCAGTGCTAGAGATATACGGACAGGGACGACCCAGCATTTT.

The J gene is TRBJ2-1, the V gene TRBV15, with 10 positions matching TRBD1. CDR3 length equals 17 residues. CDR1 LNHNV and CDR2 YYDKDF come from the germline V gene (reference sequence). The junction had 19 bases not matched to a gene; V was cut back by 10 bases and J by 7 bases. The CDR3 sequence is CAIRNSRSGQGLNEQFF. The CDR3 DNA reads as TGTGCCATCAGAAACTCCAGGTCGGGACAGGGGTTGAATGAGCAGTTCTTC.

With regard to this clonotype: The germline gene is not matched at one end of the junction; a read error may be the cause. The chain has TRBV15 and TRBJ2-1; TRBD1 aligns across 11 bases. CDR1 is LNHNV and CDR2 is YYDKDF in the germline V gene (reference sequence). This CDR3 region has 17 residues. The CDR3 is CAASSSRAGQGVNEQFF. The CDR3 bases are TGTGCCGCCAGCAGCTCCAGGGCGGGACAGGGGGTGAATGAGCAGTTCTTC. Complete variable domain (other parts from reference TRBV15 and TRBJ2-1): DAMVIQNPRYQVTQFGKPVTLSCSQTLNHNVMYWYQQKSSQAPKLLFHYYDKDFNNEADTPDNFQSRRPNTSFCFLDIRSPGLGDTAMYLCAASSSRAGQGVNEQFFGPGTRLTVL.

This clonotype has at least ten counts. CDR3 amino acids: CASSPGTGDWSGNTIYF. DNA for the CDR3: TGTGCCAGCAGTCCTGGGACCGGCGATTGGTCTGGAAACACCATATATTTT. The chain has TRBV27 and TRBJ1-3; D might be TRBD1 (5 bases). Trimming left V 5 bases short and J 1 base short, with 18 bases between. Germline V lookup: CDR1 MNHEY, CDR2 SMNVEV (reference sequence). The CDR3 runs 17 residues.

About this clonotype itself: Since the CDR3 does not end with the conserved phenylalanine or tryptophan, this likely comes from a read error. The chain is built from TRBV2 and TRBJ2-7; 10 nucleotides agree with TRBD2. The V and J ends lost 7 bases and 3 bases, in that order; junction bases with no gene match: 6. Per germline, CDR1 SNHLY and CDR2 FYNNEI. The CDR3 is 14 amino acids. The CDR3 DNA sequence: TGTGCCAGCACGCTAGCGGGGGAGGGCTACGAGCAGTACCTC. Translated, it gives CASTLAGEGYEQYL.

As regards this clonotype: A read error may account for a junction end that differs from germline. The chain has TRBV4-1 and TRBJ2-2; TRBD2 aligns across 9 bases. Germline lookup yields CDR1 MGHRA and CDR2 YSYEKL. This CDR3 contains 16 residues. Here the CDR3 reads CASSQRPGTSLEELSF. The CDR3 coding sequence is TGCGCCAGCAGCCAGCGTCCCGGGACTAGCTTGGAGGAGCTGTCTTTT.

The rearrangement joins TRBV10-2 to TRBJ1-1; 8 bases are a match to TRBD1. Per germline, CDR1 WSHSY and CDR2 SAAADI. Trimming took 8 bases from V and 7 from J; bases not matched to a gene: 6. The CDR3 extends over 12 amino acids. The CDR3 is CASARGPNEAFF. The CDR3 nucleotides are TGCGCCAGCGCCAGGGGGCCGAATGAAGCTTTCTTT.

This chain joins TRBV7-9 and TRBJ2-1, with 9 positions matching TRBD2. The CDR3 consists of 15 residues. After removal of 6 bases from V and 2 bases from J, the junction contained 5 bases not matched to a gene. Germline V gene sequence: CDR1 SEHNR, CDR2 FQNEAQ (reference sequence). CDR3 DNA: TGTGCCAGCAGACCCATAGCGGGGGCCTACAATGAGCAGTTCTTC. It specifies CASRPIAGAYNEQFF.

The rearrangement joins TRBV2 to TRBJ1-3, with TRBD1 identical over 7 bases. This CDR3 is built from 16 residues. CDR1 SNHLY and CDR2 FYNNEI come from the germline V gene. The V segment lost 2 bases and the J segment 16 bases; nucleotides outside the gene matches: 20. The chain's CDR3 is CASSESRGQIISPDYF. The CDR3 bases are TGTGCCAGCAGTGAAAGTCGGGGACAGATCATCTCGCCCGACTATTTT.